Shown below are 5 T cell receptor beta chains from a single sample sequenced in a study of blood T cell repertoires in COVID-19. Data came from immunoSEQ multiplex PCR; TCRdb stores just in-frame clones and leaves some out. The sample shows 68,000 or so clones, about nine tenths of them seen only once. The sequencing sample was made of peripheral blood. The receptors were gathered from a woman in her 70s with acute or convalescent COVID-19.

CDR3 sequence reads: CASGRTGAFPNTIYF. The CDR3, as DNA: TGTGCCAGCGGGCGGACAGGGGCTTTTCCAAACACCATATATTTT. This chain links TRBV6-5 with TRBJ1-3; 9 bases are shared with TRBD1. The CDR3 loop spans 15 amino acids. V lost 8 bases, J lost 6 bases, and 11 bases stayed unmatched. Per the germline V gene, CDR1 is MNHEY and CDR2 is SVGAGI.

This chain connects TRBV11-2 to TRBJ2-5, with D maybe TRBD2 (7 bases). Germline V gene sequence: CDR1 SGHAT, CDR2 FQNNGV. This CDR3 region has 16 residues. V was cut by 1 base and J by 4 bases, with 16 bases left in between. CDR3 region: CASSLGGGGEGETQYF. The DNA for the CDR3 is TGTGCCAGCAGCTTAGGGGGAGGGGGAGAGGGAGAGACCCAGTACTTC.

V gene TRBV5-1 combines with J gene TRBJ1-3, with TRBD1 identical over 7 bases. The CDR3 has 18 residues. After removal of 2 bases from V and 2 bases from J, the junction contained 13 bases not matched to a gene. The V gene's germline CDR1 is SGHRS and CDR2 YFSETQ. The CDR3 here is CASSFTGTATAAGNTIYF. CDR3 in DNA: TGCGCCAGCAGCTTCACCGGGACAGCAACGGCGGCTGGAAACACCATATATTTT.

The rearrangement links TRBV6-5 to TRBJ1-1; D is unresolved. V gave up 8 bases and J gave up 9 bases, with 19 bases separating them. The germline V gene encodes CDR1 MNHEY and CDR2 SVGAGI. The CDR3 totals 13 residues. The DNA for the CDR3 is TGTGCCAGCCGAATTGATTCCGGGGTTAAAGCTTTCTTT. It is translated as CASRIDSGVKAFF.

The V and J genes are TRBV28 and TRBJ1-1, with D unresolved. The CDR3 is 14 amino acids. CDR1 and CDR2 from the germline V gene are MDHEN and SYDVKM. The V end was cut by 5 bases, the J end by 6 bases, with 16 bases between. The CDR3 reads CASSPPLRKAEAFF. The CDR3 DNA is TGTGCCAGCAGTCCTCCCTTGCGGAAGGCTGAAGCTTTCTTT.